Following are 20 T cell receptor beta chains from one sample sequenced in a study of CD8+CD57+ T cells in acquired aplastic anemia. The template used for profiling TCR beta VDJ and CDR3 was genomic DNA. TCRdb itself ran the reads through MiXCR, one entry per CDR3 protein. The table shows hundreds of thousands of distinct CDR3 sequences, with 55% to 60% occurring only once. Sequencing was performed on sorted CD4+, CD8+, or CD8+CD57+ T cells (not recorded which) from PBMCs. These receptor sequences come from a human donor with severe aplastic anemia or a healthy control (not recorded which).

The table lists this clonotype with many counts. The J gene is TRBJ1-1, the V gene TRBV2, with unresolved D. In germline, CDR1 is SNHLY, CDR2 FYNNEI. The CDR3 runs 14 residues. V lost 8 bases to trimming and J lost 0 bases, with 13 bases between them. The CDR3 is CASCAFIVNTEAFF. The CDR3 nucleotides are TGTGCCAGCTGCGCCTTCATAGTGAACACTGAAGCTTTCTTT.

As for this clonotype: Possible read error: a much larger clone is one base away. This CDR3 fails to terminate in the conserved phenylalanine or tryptophan, so it likely reflects a read error. The V and J genes are TRBV4-2 and TRBJ2-3; 10 bases map to TRBD2. Per the germline V gene, CDR1 is LGHNA and CDR2 is YNFKEQ. The CDR3 loop spans 14 amino acids. The trim removed 1 base at V and 5 bases at J, leaving 0 bases unmatched. For the CDR3, the DNA is TGTGCCAGCAGCCAAGGGACTAGCGGAGATACGCAGTATCTT. Translating gives CASSQGTSGDTQYL.

This chain connects TRBV20-1 to TRBJ2-5; either TRBD1 or TRBD2 may fit D (5 bases each). V was cut by 1 base and J by 6 bases, with 18 bases left in between. Germline CDR1 reads DFQATT; CDR2 reads SNEGSKA (reference sequence). The CDR3 consists of 15 residues. The CDR3 bases are TGCAGTGCTAGAGTGTCTGTCGGGGCTCCGCAGACCCAGTACTTC. This gives the protein CSARVSVGAPQTQYF.

Details on this clonotype: Compared with germline, one end of the junction differs, possibly owing to a read error. Written as DNA, the CDR3 is TGTGCCAGCAGCCTTCTTGGGGTGAGCTCCTACAATGAGCAGTCCTTC. As protein: CASSLLGVSSYNEQSF. The rearrangement links TRBV10-3 to TRBJ2-1; no clear D gene. This CDR3 is 16 amino acids long. CDR1 ENHRY and CDR2 SYGVKD come from the germline V gene.

This rearrangement joins TRBV7-3 to TRBJ2-3; D assignment may be TRBD1 or TRBD2 (6 bases each). The CDR3 has 15 amino acids. The germline CDR1 and CDR2 sequences are SGHTA and FQGTGA. V dropped 9 bases and J dropped 0 bases, with 16 bases sitting between them. The CDR3 bases are TGTGCCAGGGCCTACGGGGGCACTAGCACAGATACGCAGTATTTT. The encoded protein is CARAYGGTSTDTQYF.

This clonotype was counted between two and nine times. This could be a read error, since a much larger clone is one nucleotide away. V gene TRBV6-2 or TRBV6-3 combines with J gene TRBJ1-1; D is unresolved. CDR3 length equals 14 residues. Trimming stripped 0 bases from V and 1 base from J, with 6 bases between. From germline, CDR1 is MNHEY and CDR2 SVGEGT. For the CDR3, the DNA is TGTGCCAGCAGTTACTCGCTGGGGAACACTGAAGCTTTCTTT. This sequence encodes CASSYSLGNTEAFF.

This sequence joins TRBV5-1 and TRBJ2-5; D may be TRBD1 (7 bases). The CDR3 extends over 17 amino acids. The V and J ends lost 6 bases and 0 bases respectively, with 21 bases between them. Germline loops: CDR1 SGHRS, CDR2 YFSETQ. The CDR3 sequence: CASTPIPTGRYQETQYF. The CDR3 bases are TGCGCCAGCACCCCCATCCCGACAGGGAGGTACCAAGAGACCCAGTACTTC.

The gene calls are TRBV20-1 and TRBJ2-1; D ambiguous. Germline-derived CDR1 and CDR2 are DFQATT and SNEGSKA (reference sequence). Trimming pared 7 bases from V and 9 bases from J, leaving 13 bases between. There are 11 residues in the CDR3. CDR3 bases: TGCAGTGACCGTGAGTGGGGTGAGCAGTTCTTC. Encoded protein: CSDREWGEQFF.

The J gene is TRBJ2-3, the V gene TRBV7-6, with 8 nucleotides matching TRBD2. V lost 5 bases to trimming and J lost 4 bases; unmatched junction nucleotides: 11. CDR1 is SGHVS, CDR2 FNYEAQ, per germline. The CDR3 sequence is 16 residues long. This CDR3 is CASSLPRGGRADTQYF. As DNA, the CDR3 is TGTGCCAGCAGCCTTCCCCGGGGGGGGCGGGCAGATACGCAGTATTTT.

A remark on this clonotype: A much larger clone is a single base away; this may be a read error. The chain carries TRBV28 and TRBJ1-2; 7 positions agree with TRBD1. CDR1 MDHEN and CDR2 SYDVKM come from the germline V gene. The CDR3 contains 17 residues. In nucleotides, the CDR3 is TGTGCCAGCAGTGGTAGGAGAGACAGGGATGATAACTATGGCTACGCCTTC. Its translation: CASSGRRDRDDNYGYAF.

This clonotype was observed at least ten times. The chain is built from TRBV7-3 and TRBJ2-1; TRBD2 agrees at 7 bases. After removal of 2 bases from V and 4 bases from J, the junction contained 5 bases not matched to a gene. CDR1 and CDR2 from the germline V gene are SGHTA and FQGTGA. This CDR3 spans 15 amino acids. The CDR3 protein is CASSLFPGGYNEQFF. The CDR3 DNA is TGTGCCAGCAGCTTATTCCCGGGGGGATACAATGAGCAGTTCTTC.

This clonotype was counted a few times. The chain is built from TRBV7-3 and TRBJ2-3, with 8 bases fitting TRBD2. Trimming at V came to 5 bases and at J to 2 bases, leaving 6 bases not matched to a gene. In germline, CDR1 is SGHTA, CDR2 FQGTGA. The length of the CDR3 is 15 residues. Written as DNA, the CDR3 is TGTGCCAGCAGCCCCACGGGGGGGTTCACAGATACGCAGTATTTT. Translating it yields CASSPTGGFTDTQYF.

The chain couples TRBV9 to TRBJ1-6; 7 bases are shared with TRBD1. CDR3 length: 15 amino acids. Germline CDR1 and CDR2: SGDLS and YYNGEE. J was trimmed by 5 bases and V by 5 bases; bases with no gene match: 7. CDR3 sequence (DNA): TGTGCCAGCAGGCCCGACAGGGTCAATAATTCACCCCTCCACTTT. This translates into CASRPDRVNNSPLHF.

This clonotype was counted between two and nine times. A clone one base away is much larger, so this may be a read error. The rearrangement joins TRBV28 to TRBJ1-3, with D possibly TRBD1 on 6 matching bases. Trimming stripped 8 bases from V and 2 bases from J, with 10 bases between. This CDR3 has 13 residues. Germline V CDR1 and CDR2: MDHEN, SYDVKM. The CDR3 coding sequence is TGTGCCAGCTGGGGGCATCCTGGAAACACCATATATTTT. It codes for CASWGHPGNTIYF. The variable domain in full, with the rest retrieved from reference TRBV28 and TRBJ1-3, is DVKVTQSSRYLVKRTGEKVFLECVQDMDHENMFWYRQDPGLGLRLIYFSYDVKMKEKGDIPEGYSVSREKKERFSLILESASTNQTSMYLCASWGHPGNTIYFGEGSWLTVV.

This rearrangement joins TRBV5-6 to TRBJ1-1, with D uncertain. V lost 0 bases, J lost 4 bases, and 13 bases lay in between. CDR1 and CDR2 from the germline V gene are SGHDT and YYEEEE. The CDR3 is made up of 15 amino acids. CDR3 bases: TGTGCCAGCAGCTTGGGAGGGCCCTTGGTCACTGAAGCTTTCTTT. Residues: CASSLGGPLVTEAFF.

This clonotype was detected many times. The V gene is TRBV28, the J gene TRBJ1-6, with TRBD1 matching 10 bases. The junction had 6 bases not matched to a gene; V was cut back by 6 bases and J by 10 bases. This CDR3 spans 14 amino acids. Germline loops: CDR1 MDHEN, CDR2 SYDVKM. The CDR3 DNA sequence: TGTGCCAGCAGGTTGACAGGGGGCGGATCACCCCTCCACTTT. Translation gives CASRLTGGGSPLHF.

The rearrangement uses TRBV7-6 and TRBJ1-1; D is unclear. The germline V and J ends were trimmed by 1 base and 0 bases, with 6 bases remaining between them. Germline CDR1 SGHVS, CDR2 FNYEAQ. The CDR3 extends over 14 amino acids. CDR3 sequence: CASSLETLNTEAFF. CDR3 DNA: TGTGCCAGCAGCTTAGAGACCCTGAACACTGAAGCTTTCTTT.

This clonotype was seen a few times. The gene calls are TRBV7-8 and TRBJ2-5; 8 positions agree with TRBD2. Per germline, CDR1 SGHVS and CDR2 FQNEAQ. V was pared by 5 bases and J by 2 bases, with 7 bases of the junction left unmatched. This CDR3 spans 15 amino acids. The CDR3, as DNA: TGTGCCAGCAGCGAGATACTAGCGGTACAAGAGACCCAGTACTTC. This encodes CASSEILAVQETQYF.

Only a few counts were recorded for this clonotype. This chain connects TRBV7-9 to TRBJ1-6; no clear D gene. The V end lost 4 bases, the J end lost 0 bases, and 13 bases lay between the germline ends. Germline V gene lookup returns CDR1 SEHNR and CDR2 FQNEAQ (reference sequence). The CDR3 covers 17 residues. Here the CDR3 reads CASSSDRLSSYNSPLHF. The CDR3 DNA reads TGTGCCAGCAGCTCAGACCGCCTCAGCTCCTATAATTCACCCCTCCACTTT.

At least ten counts were recorded for this clonotype. The chain carries TRBV19 and TRBJ2-1, with D perhaps assigned TRBD1 or TRBD2 (7 bases each). The CDR3 contains 15 residues. Germline V gene sequence: CDR1 LNHDA, CDR2 SQIVND (reference sequence). V was pared by 8 bases and J by 0 bases, with 14 bases between. For the CDR3, the DNA is TGTGCCAGTCGGGAGGACAGGAGCTCCTACAATGAGCAGTTCTTC. Amino acid sequence: CASREDRSSYNEQFF.